This T cell receptor (beta chain) was recovered during a study of cytomegalovirus exposure and HLA in healthy donors. Study background: The Caucasian-associated ancestry cluster held roughly 80% of roughly 400 genotyped donors.

Germline assignment: CDR1 SEHNR and CDR2 FQNEAQ (reference sequence). The CDR3 is 16 amino acids. The study ran its PCR with 60 Vbeta and 13 Jbeta primers. Repertoires were generated with immunoSEQ multiplex PCR, while TCRdb's copy carries only in-frame clones and drops some. In the table there are about 100,000 clones, 77% of which are singletons. This clone was seen only a few times. Compared with germline, one end of the junction differs, possibly owing to a read error. The chain links TRBV7-9 to TRBJ2-7, with 7 bases matching TRBD1. The TCR originated in a man aged 45-60 years in good health and CMV-seropositive. Sequenced material: PBMCs. The CDR3 region is CSSSHSFDRDSYEQYF. The CDR3 DNA reads TGTTCCAGCAGCCATTCCTTCGACAGGGACTCCTACGAGCAGTACTTC.